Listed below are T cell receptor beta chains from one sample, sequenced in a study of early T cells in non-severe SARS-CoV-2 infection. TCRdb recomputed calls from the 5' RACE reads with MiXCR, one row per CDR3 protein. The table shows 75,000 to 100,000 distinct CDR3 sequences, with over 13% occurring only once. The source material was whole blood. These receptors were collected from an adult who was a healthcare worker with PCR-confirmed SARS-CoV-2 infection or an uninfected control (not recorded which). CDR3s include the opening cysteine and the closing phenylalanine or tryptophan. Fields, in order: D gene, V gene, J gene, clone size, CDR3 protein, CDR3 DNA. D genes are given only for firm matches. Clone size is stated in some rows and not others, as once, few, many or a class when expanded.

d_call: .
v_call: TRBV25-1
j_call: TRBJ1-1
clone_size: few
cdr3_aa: CASSDGGAPNTEAFF
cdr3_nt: TGTGCCAGCAGTGACGGGGGGGCTCCGAACACTGAAGCTTTCTTT

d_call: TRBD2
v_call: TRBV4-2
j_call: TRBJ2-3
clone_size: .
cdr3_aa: CASSQVSAGGPRTDTQYF
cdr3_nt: TGTGCCAGCAGCCAAGTCTCCGCGGGAGGGCCCAGGACAGATACGCAGTATTTT

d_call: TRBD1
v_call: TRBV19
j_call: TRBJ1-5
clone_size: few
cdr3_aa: CASTFQGGQPQHF
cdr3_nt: TGTGCCAGTACCTTCCAGGGGGGTCAGCCCCAGCATTTT

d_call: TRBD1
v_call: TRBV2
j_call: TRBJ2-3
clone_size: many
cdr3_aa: CASSDRGQGKDTQYF
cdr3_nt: TGTGCCAGCAGTGATAGGGGACAGGGGAAAGATACGCAGTATTTT

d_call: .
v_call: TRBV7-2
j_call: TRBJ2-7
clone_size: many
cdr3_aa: CASSWTVVGGTYEQYF
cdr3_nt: TGTGCCAGCAGCTGGACCGTGGTGGGGGGAACCTACGAGCAGTACTTC

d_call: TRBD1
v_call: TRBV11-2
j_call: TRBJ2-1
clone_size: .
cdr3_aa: CASSFSPTLDRAVGFF
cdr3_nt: TGTGCCAGCAGCTTCAGTCCTACTCTAGACAGGGCGGTTGGGTTCTTC

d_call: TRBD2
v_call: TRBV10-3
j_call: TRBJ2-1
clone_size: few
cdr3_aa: CAIASGHQNEQFF
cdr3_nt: TGTGCCATCGCTAGCGGGCACCAAAATGAGCAGTTCTTC

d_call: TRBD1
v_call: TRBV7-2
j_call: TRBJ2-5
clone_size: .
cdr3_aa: CASSLDGQGQETQYF
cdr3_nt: TGTGCCAGCAGCTTGGACGGACAGGGGCAAGAGACCCAGTACTTC

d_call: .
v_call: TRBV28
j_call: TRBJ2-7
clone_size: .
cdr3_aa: CASRVVGVSYEQYF
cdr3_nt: TGTGCCAGCAGAGTCGTCGGGGTCTCCTACGAGCAGTACTTC

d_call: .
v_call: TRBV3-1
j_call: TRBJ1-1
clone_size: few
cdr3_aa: CASSFPLSGSEAFF
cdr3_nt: TGTGCCAGCAGCTTCCCCCTGTCCGGTTCTGAAGCTTTCTTT

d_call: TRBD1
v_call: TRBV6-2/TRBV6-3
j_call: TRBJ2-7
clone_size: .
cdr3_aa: CASSYSRQGAGEQYF
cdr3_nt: TGTGCCAGCAGTTACTCGAGACAGGGGGCCGGCGAGCAGTACTTC

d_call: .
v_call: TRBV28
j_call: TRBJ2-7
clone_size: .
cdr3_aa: CASSLGGWEQYF
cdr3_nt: TGTGCCAGCAGTTTGGGGGGCTGGGAGCAGTACTTC

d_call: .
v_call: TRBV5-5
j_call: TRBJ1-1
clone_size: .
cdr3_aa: CASSLGLGADTEAFF
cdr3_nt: TGTGCCAGCAGCTTGGGGTTGGGAGCGGACACTGAAGCTTTCTTT

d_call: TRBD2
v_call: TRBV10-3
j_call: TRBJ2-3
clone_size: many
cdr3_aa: CATHGLRAGGPDTQYF
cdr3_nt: TGTGCCACCCACGGACTTAGAGCGGGAGGGCCAGATACGCAGTATTTT

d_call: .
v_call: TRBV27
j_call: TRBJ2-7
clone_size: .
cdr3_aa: CASRSPAVSYEQYF
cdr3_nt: TGTGCCAGCAGATCCCCCGCGGTCTCCTACGAGCAGTACTTC

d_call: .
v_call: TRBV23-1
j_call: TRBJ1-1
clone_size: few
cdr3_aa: CASSQSGGKYSPPEAFF
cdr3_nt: TGCGCCAGCAGTCAATCTGGGGGGAAGTATTCTCCGCCTGAAGCTTTCTTT

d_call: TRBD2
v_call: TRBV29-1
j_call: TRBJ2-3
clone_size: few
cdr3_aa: CSVESISGAVFMTDTQYF
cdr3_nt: TGCAGCGTTGAATCCATAAGCGGGGCGGTATTTATGACAGATACGCAGTATTTT

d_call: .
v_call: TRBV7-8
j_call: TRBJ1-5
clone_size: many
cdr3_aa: CASSTTGLQHF
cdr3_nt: TGTGCCAGCAGCACAACAGGCCTCCAGCATTTT

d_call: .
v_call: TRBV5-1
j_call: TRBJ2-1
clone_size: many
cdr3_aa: CASSLDAGQAGEQFF
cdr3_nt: TGCGCCAGCAGCTTGGATGCGGGTCAGGCGGGTGAGCAGTTCTTC

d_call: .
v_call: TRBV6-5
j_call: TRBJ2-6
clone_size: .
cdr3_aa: CASSSSGAGANVLTF
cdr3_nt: TGTGCCAGCAGTTCCTCGGGCGCGGGGGCCAACGTCCTGACTTTC

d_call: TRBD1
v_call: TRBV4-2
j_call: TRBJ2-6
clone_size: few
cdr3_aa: CASFRGQGASGANVLTF
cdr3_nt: TGTGCCTCCTTCAGGGGACAGGGGGCCTCTGGGGCCAACGTCCTGACTTTC

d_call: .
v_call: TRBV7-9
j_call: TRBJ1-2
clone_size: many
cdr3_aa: CASEGRYGYGYTF
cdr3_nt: TGTGCCAGTGAGGGGAGGTATGGCTATGGCTACACCTTC

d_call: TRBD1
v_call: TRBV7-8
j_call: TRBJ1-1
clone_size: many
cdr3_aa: CASMKNLGTGKTEAFF
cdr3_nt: TGTGCCAGCATGAAAAATCTGGGGACAGGGAAAACTGAAGCTTTCTTT

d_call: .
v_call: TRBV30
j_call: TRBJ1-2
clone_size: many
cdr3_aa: CAWSVHGRGRNYGYTF
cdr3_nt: TGTGCCTGGAGTGTACACGGGAGGGGCCGTAACTATGGCTACACCTTC

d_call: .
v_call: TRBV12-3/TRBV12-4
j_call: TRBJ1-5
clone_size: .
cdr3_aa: CASSRIGLPQHF
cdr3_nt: TGTGCCAGCAGCCGAATAGGACTTCCCCAGCATTTT

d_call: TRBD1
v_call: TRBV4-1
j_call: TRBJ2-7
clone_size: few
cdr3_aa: CASSPQGQGPDEQYF
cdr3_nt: TGCGCCAGCAGCCCCCAGGGACAGGGGCCAGACGAGCAGTACTTC

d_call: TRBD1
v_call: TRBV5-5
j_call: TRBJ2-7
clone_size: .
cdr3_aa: CASSGGQNSYEQYF
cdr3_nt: TGTGCCAGCAGCGGGGGACAGAACTCCTACGAGCAGTACTTC

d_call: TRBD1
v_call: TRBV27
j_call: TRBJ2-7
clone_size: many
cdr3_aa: CASRGQGASIYEQYF
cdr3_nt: TGTGCCAGCAGAGGACAGGGGGCTTCTATCTACGAGCAGTACTTC

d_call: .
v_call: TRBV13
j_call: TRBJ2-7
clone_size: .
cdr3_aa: CASSLIPGDGIYEQYF
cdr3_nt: TGTGCCAGCAGCTTAATCCCGGGGGACGGAATCTACGAGCAGTACTTC

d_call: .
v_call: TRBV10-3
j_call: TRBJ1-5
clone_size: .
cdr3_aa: CAISDSQSNQPQHF
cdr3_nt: TGTGCCATCAGTGACTCACAGAGCAATCAGCCCCAGCATTTT

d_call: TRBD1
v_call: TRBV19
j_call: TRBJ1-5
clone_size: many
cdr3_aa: CASSMDRNRDQPQHF
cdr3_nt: TGTGCCAGTAGTATGGACAGGAATCGGGATCAGCCCCAGCATTTT

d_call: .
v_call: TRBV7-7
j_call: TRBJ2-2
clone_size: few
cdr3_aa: CASSLVGNTGELFF
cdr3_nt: TGTGCCAGCAGCTTAGTCGGGAACACCGGGGAGCTGTTTTTT

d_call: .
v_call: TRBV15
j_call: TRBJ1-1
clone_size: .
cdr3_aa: CATSRDHTEAFF
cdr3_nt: TGTGCCACCAGCAGAGATCACACTGAAGCTTTCTTT

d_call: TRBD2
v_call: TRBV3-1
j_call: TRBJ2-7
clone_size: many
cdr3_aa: CASSQGLGLAGEWVSYEQYF
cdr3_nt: TGTGCCAGCAGCCAAGGACTTGGGCTAGCGGGAGAGTGGGTCTCCTACGAGCAGTACTTC

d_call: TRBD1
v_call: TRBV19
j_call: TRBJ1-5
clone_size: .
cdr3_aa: CASSPRQGLHNQPQHF
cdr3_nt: TGTGCCAGTAGCCCTCGACAGGGCTTACACAATCAGCCCCAGCATTTT

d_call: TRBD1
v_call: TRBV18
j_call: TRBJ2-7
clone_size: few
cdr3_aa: CASSPFATGGSYEQYF
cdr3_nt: TGTGCCAGCTCACCTTTTGCTACAGGGGGCTCCTACGAGCAGTACTTC

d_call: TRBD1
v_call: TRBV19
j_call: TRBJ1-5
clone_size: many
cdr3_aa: CASRTGNQPQHF
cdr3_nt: TGTGCCAGTAGGACAGGGAATCAGCCCCAGCATTTT

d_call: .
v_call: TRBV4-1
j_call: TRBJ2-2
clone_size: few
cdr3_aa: CASSQDRDTGELFF
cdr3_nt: TGCGCCAGCAGCCAAGATCGGGACACCGGGGAGCTGTTTTTT

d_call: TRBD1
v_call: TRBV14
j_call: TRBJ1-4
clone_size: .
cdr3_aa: CASSQYRGASEKLFF
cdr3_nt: TGTGCCAGCAGCCAGTACAGGGGGGCTAGTGAAAAACTGTTTTTT

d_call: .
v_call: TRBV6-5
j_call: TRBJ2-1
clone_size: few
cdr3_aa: CASSYHNEQFF
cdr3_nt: TGTGCCAGCAGTTACCACAATGAGCAGTTCTTC

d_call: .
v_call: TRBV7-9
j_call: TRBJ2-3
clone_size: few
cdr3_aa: CASSPHTDTQYF
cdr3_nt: TGTGCCAGCAGCCCCCACACAGATACGCAGTATTTT

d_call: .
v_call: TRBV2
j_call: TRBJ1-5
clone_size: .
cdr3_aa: CARSDRYSNQPQHF
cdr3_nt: TGTGCCAGGTCGGACCGGTATAGCAATCAGCCCCAGCATTTT

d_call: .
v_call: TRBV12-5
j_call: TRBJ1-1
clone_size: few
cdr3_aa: CASGLAKGTEAFF
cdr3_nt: TGTGCTAGTGGTTTGGCCAAGGGGACTGAAGCTTTCTTT

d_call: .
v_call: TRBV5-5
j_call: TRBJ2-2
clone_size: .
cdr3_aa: CASSLEARDTGELFF
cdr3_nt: TGTGCCAGCAGCTTGGAAGCGAGAGACACCGGGGAGCTGTTTTTT

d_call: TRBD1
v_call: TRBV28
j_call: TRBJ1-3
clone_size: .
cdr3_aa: CASSLDRGGNTIYF
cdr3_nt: TGTGCCAGCAGCCTGGACAGGGGAGGAAACACCATATATTTT

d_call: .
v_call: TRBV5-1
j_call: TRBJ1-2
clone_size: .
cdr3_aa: CASSLNGDGYTF
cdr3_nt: TGCGCCAGCAGCTTAAACGGGGATGGCTACACCTTC

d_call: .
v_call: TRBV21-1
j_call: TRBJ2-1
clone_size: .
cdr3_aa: CASSNQRQGAIYNEQFF
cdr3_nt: TGTGCCAGCAGCAATCAAAGACAGGGGGCGATATACAATGAGCAGTTCTTC

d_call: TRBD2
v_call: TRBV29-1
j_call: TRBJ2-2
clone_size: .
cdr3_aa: CSVEDGLAGATGELFF
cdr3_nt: TGCAGCGTTGAGGATGGACTAGCGGGAGCCACCGGGGAGCTGTTTTTT

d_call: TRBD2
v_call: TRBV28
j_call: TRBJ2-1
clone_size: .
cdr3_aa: CASSHGSGASYNEQFF
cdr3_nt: TGTGCCAGCAGCCACGGAAGCGGGGCCTCCTACAATGAGCAGTTCTTC

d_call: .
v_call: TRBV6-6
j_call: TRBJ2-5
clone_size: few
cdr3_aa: CASSSQGETQYF
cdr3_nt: TGTGCCAGCAGTTCACAGGGAGAGACCCAGTACTTC

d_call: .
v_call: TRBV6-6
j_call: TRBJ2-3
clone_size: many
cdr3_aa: CASSYAPTDTQYF
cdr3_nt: TGTGCCAGCAGTTACGCTCCTACAGATACGCAGTATTTT

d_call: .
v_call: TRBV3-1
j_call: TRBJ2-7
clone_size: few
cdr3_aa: CASSQGVELYEQYF
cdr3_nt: TGTGCCAGCAGCCAAGGGGTGGAGCTCTACGAGCAGTACTTC

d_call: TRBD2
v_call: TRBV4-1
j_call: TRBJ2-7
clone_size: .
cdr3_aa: CASSVRTSGMIYEQYF
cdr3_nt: TGCGCCAGCAGCGTCCGGACTAGCGGGATGATATACGAGCAGTACTTC

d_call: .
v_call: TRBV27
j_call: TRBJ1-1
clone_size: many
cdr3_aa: CASSFYRDTEAFF
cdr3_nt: TGTGCCAGCAGTTTTTACAGGGACACTGAAGCTTTCTTT

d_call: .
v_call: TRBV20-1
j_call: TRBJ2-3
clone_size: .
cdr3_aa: CSAFQPPAADTQYF
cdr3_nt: TGCAGTGCTTTTCAACCCCCAGCGGCAGATACGCAGTATTTT

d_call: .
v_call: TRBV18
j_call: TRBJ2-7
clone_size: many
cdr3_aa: CASSPDPYEQYF
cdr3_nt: TGTGCCAGCTCCCCGGACCCCTACGAGCAGTACTTC

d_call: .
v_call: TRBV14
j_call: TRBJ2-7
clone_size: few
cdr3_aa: CASSHRSPSYEQYF
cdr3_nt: TGTGCCAGCAGCCACAGGAGCCCCTCCTACGAGCAGTACTTC

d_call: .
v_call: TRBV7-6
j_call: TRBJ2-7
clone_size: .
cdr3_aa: CASSLGENEQYF
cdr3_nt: TGTGCCAGCAGCTTAGGTGAAAACGAGCAGTACTTC

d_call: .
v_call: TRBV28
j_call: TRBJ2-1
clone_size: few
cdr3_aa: CASSPTGPYNEQFF
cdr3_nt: TGTGCCAGCAGCCCTACGGGACCCTACAATGAGCAGTTCTTC